This TCR beta chain came from a study of human T cells and chemical hapten exposure. Study-wide points: A positive correlation with patch test score was shown by PT1 expanded TCR counts.

Remarks on this clonotype: Its antigen is undetermined.

As processed by the authors: Samples held a median of around 100,000 TCRs, range about 23,224–700,000. TCRdb analysed the RACE reads with MiXCR anew, one entry per CDR3 protein. The V and J calls were determined by TCRdb, not by the authors. The sample has 330,000 or so distinct CDR3 sequences; more than 5% are singletons. Per the germline V gene, CDR1 is MNHEY and CDR2 is SVGEGT. V was clipped by 4 bases and J by 4 bases, with 5 bases between them. The length of the CDR3 is 12 residues. Indicated time point: patch test 2, 6 weeks after DPC sensitization. The treatment here: therapeutic diphenylcyclopropenone sensitization with weekly scalp DPC.

The rearrangement links TRBV6-2 or TRBV6-3 to TRBJ2-1; D gene uncertain. The material sequenced was whole blood, taken in connection with sensitization to the hapten diphenylcyclopropenone (DPC). The clonotype was recovered from a woman aged 18-35 years with alopecia areata. Some clones in this sample may be carry-over from other donors' samples. The CDR3 loop reads CASSWVYNEQFF. For the CDR3, the DNA is TGTGCCAGCAGTTGGGTTTACAATGAGCAGTTCTTC.